These 27 T cell receptor beta chains were sequenced from one sample in a study of T cell responses to AZD1222 COVID-19 vaccine. The protocol was immunoSEQ multiplex PCR, while the TCRdb copy is restricted to in-frame clones and leaves out a portion. This table holds about 160,000 clones, just over 90% found once. The starting material was peripheral blood, obtained 28 days after the second AZD1222 dose. The receptors shown here come from an adult who received the AZD1222 COVID-19 vaccine.

V and J are TRBV7-9 and TRBJ1-5; no firm D call. This CDR3 spans 14 amino acids. The V gene lost 5 bases and the J gene lost 5 bases, with 13 bases spanning the gap. Per germline, CDR1 SEHNR and CDR2 FQNEAQ (reference sequence). As DNA, the CDR3 is TGTGCCAGCAGCCTACTGGGCATCGATCAGCCCCAGCATTTT. Its translation is CASSLLGIDQPQHF.

The chain has TRBV6-6 and TRBJ1-6, with D unclear. This CDR3 region has 15 residues. Trimming cost V 2 bases and J 11 bases, with 16 bases left between them. Looked up from germline, CDR1 is MNHNY and CDR2 is SVGAGI (reference sequence). The CDR3 region has the DNA TGTGCCAGCAGTTACGAGGATTCTAGGAGGCCACCCCTCCACTTT. Translation: CASSYEDSRRPPLHF.

The V and J genes are TRBV19 and TRBJ2-7; 7 nucleotides match TRBD1. The germline V gene has CDR1 LNHDA and CDR2 SQIVND (reference sequence). V shed 6 bases, J shed 5 bases, and the junction held 10 bases outside the gene matches. The CDR3 spans 14 residues. The CDR3, as DNA: TGTGCCAGTAGCGAGGGACAGTATCCCAACGAGCAGTACTTC. Protein: CASSEGQYPNEQYF.

This chain links TRBV4-2 with TRBJ2-5; 10 bases align to TRBD1. This CDR3 comprises 16 residues. After removal of 1 base from V and 2 bases from J, the junction contained 4 bases not matched to a gene. Per germline, CDR1 LGHNA and CDR2 YNFKEQ. CDR3 amino acids: CASSQGDRGWQETQYF. The CDR3 nucleotides are TGTGCCAGCAGCCAAGGGGACAGGGGATGGCAAGAGACCCAGTACTTC.

This clone was recorded once. CDR3 in amino acids: CASSPGTTGEQYF. Written as DNA, the CDR3 is TGCGCCAGCAGCCCTGGTACGACAGGCGAGCAGTACTTC. The rearrangement uses TRBV5-1 and TRBJ2-7, with D perhaps TRBD1 (6 bases). CDR1 and CDR2 (germline): SGHRS, YFSETQ. The V end lost 4 bases, the J end lost 6 bases, and 14 bases lay between the germline ends. This CDR3 is 13 amino acids long.

The V and J genes are TRBV11-2 and TRBJ2-5; 9 bases line up with TRBD2. This CDR3 has 15 amino acids. The germline CDR1 and CDR2 sequences are SGHAT and FQNNGV. Trimming removed 0 bases from V and 4 bases from J; junction bases left unmatched: 3. CDR3 region: CASSLEASGVETQYF. CDR3 sequence (DNA): TGTGCCAGCAGCTTAGAAGCTAGCGGGGTAGAGACCCAGTACTTC.

The rearrangement uses TRBV20-1 and TRBJ1-2; no clear D gene. This CDR3 has 11 amino acids. Trimming took 4 bases from V and 6 from J, leaving 9 bases between them. Germline assignment: CDR1 DFQATT and CDR2 SNEGSKA (reference sequence). The CDR3 spells CSAIRGDGYTF. The CDR3, as DNA: TGCAGTGCTATAAGAGGAGATGGCTACACCTTC.

The CDR3 here is CAWSGVSSYNSPLHF. In nucleotides, the CDR3 is TGTGCCTGGAGTGGGGTTAGCTCCTATAATTCACCCCTCCACTTT. V usage is TRBV30 and J usage is TRBJ1-6; D call uncertain. CDR1 is GTSNPN and CDR2 is SVGIG in the germline V gene (reference sequence). The CDR3 runs to 15 residues. The germline V and J ends were trimmed by 1 base and 0 bases, with 7 bases remaining between them.

This clone has only one observation. V gene TRBV30 combines with J gene TRBJ1-5, with 7 bases lining up with TRBD1. The CDR3 has 12 residues. V gave up 2 bases and J gave up 9 bases; unmatched junction bases: 4. Germline V CDR1 and CDR2: GTSNPN, SVGIG (reference sequence). The CDR3 region is CAWSNHRGPQHF. The CDR3, as DNA: TGTGCCTGGAGTAACCACAGGGGGCCCCAGCATTTT. Looking up the rest from reference TRBV30 and TRBJ1-5 gives the full variable domain: SQTIHQWPATLVQPVGSPLSLECTVEGTSNPNLYWYRQAAGRGLQLLFYSVGIGQISSEVPQNLSASRPQDRQFILSSKKLLLSDSGFYLCAWSNHRGPQHFGDGTRLSIL.

The chain recombines TRBV5-1 with TRBJ2-7, with 8 bases that match TRBD1. V lost 3 bases and J lost 6; bases outside the gene matches: 2. The CDR3 has 12 residues. CDR1 SGHRS and CDR2 YFSETQ come from the germline V gene. This CDR3 reads CASSYGQGEQYF. Here the CDR3 DNA reads TGCGCCAGCAGCTACGGACAGGGCGAGCAGTACTTC. The full variable domain, with the rest looked up from reference TRBV5-1 and TRBJ2-7, is KAGVTQTPRYLIKTRGQQVTLSCSPISGHRSVSWYQQTPGQGLQFLFEYFSETQRNKGNFPGRFSGRQFSNSRSEMNVSTLELGDSALYLCASSYGQGEQYFGPGTRLTVT.

The V and J genes are TRBV27 and TRBJ2-3; TRBD2 is a possible D gene (5 bases). This CDR3 region has 14 residues. Trimming left V 6 bases short and J 1 base short, with 11 bases between. Germline V gene data show CDR1 as MNHEY and CDR2 as SMNVEV (reference sequence). The CDR3 region has the DNA TGTGCCAGCAGGTATCTAGCTGGCACAGATACGCAGTATTTT. It specifies CASRYLAGTDTQYF.

The V call is TRBV10-2, the J call TRBJ1-1; D remains ambiguous. Germline CDR1 and CDR2: WSHSY and SAAADI. Trimming pared 0 bases from V and 3 bases from J, leaving 14 bases between. The CDR3 length is 16 residues. The chain's CDR3 is CASSESPIGLDTEAFF. In nucleotides, the CDR3 is TGCGCCAGCAGTGAGTCTCCCATAGGACTGGACACTGAAGCTTTCTTT.

The V gene is TRBV7-9, the J gene TRBJ1-1; D is perhaps TRBD1 (5 bases). The CDR3 loop spans 16 amino acids. CDR1 SEHNR and CDR2 FQNEAQ come from the germline V gene (reference sequence). The V gene lost 5 bases and the J gene lost 2 bases, with 18 bases spanning the gap. CDR3 in amino acids: CASSHRGIGPNTEAFF. The CDR3 coding sequence is TGTGCCAGCAGCCATCGGGGCATAGGGCCCAACACTGAAGCTTTCTTT.

The V call is TRBV2, the J call TRBJ1-1; D is undetermined. CDR1 is SNHLY, CDR2 FYNNEI, per germline. Trimming stripped 6 bases from V and 9 bases from J, with 11 bases between. The CDR3 has 11 residues. For the CDR3, the DNA is TGTGCCAGCAGAGACGGGTTTAAAGCTTTCTTT. Translating gives CASRDGFKAFF.

The chain employs TRBV20-1 and TRBJ2-5; 8 positions agree with TRBD2. Losses at the gene ends were 3 bases for V and 3 bases for J; bases not matched to a gene: 6. The CDR3 length is 14 residues. CDR1 is DFQATT and CDR2 is SNEGSKA in the germline V gene (reference sequence). The CDR3 region has the DNA TGCAGTGCTAGTAAACGGGGGGGAGAAGAGACCCAGTACTTC. This codes for CSASKRGGEETQYF.

The chain employs TRBV10-3 and TRBJ1-1, with unresolved D. V was shortened by 6 bases and J by 5 bases, with 10 bases between the two germline ends. Germline CDR1 ENHRY, CDR2 SYGVKD. This CDR3 comprises 12 residues. The CDR3 sequence: CAISPSGTEAFF. The DNA of the CDR3 is TGTGCCATCAGCCCCTCGGGAACTGAAGCTTTCTTT.

The rearrangement joins TRBV11-2 to TRBJ1-5; no reliable D call. This CDR3 has 15 residues. Germline V CDR1 and CDR2: SGHAT, FQNNGV. V shed 1 base and J shed 0 bases, with 7 bases lying between them. CDR3 sequence reads: CASSLGTFSNQPQHF. The CDR3, as DNA: TGTGCCAGCAGCTTAGGCACCTTTAGCAATCAGCCCCAGCATTTT.

The chain is built from TRBV5-1 and TRBJ2-1, with TRBD1 matching over 7 bases. After removal of 3 bases from V and 0 bases from J, the junction contained 3 bases not matched to a gene. The germline V gene has CDR1 SGHRS and CDR2 YFSETQ. CDR3 length: 15 residues. In DNA form, the CDR3 reads TGCGCCAGCAGCTCCAGGGGGAACTCCTACAATGAGCAGTTCTTC. Protein product: CASSSRGNSYNEQFF.

In its sample, this clone was seen a few times. This rearrangement joins TRBV5-4 to TRBJ1-2; D may be TRBD1 (5 bases). CDR1 is SGHNT and CDR2 is YYREEE in the germline V gene (reference sequence). The V end lost 4 bases, the J end lost 0 bases, and 16 bases lay between the germline ends. The CDR3 is 16 amino acids. DNA of the CDR3: TGTGCCAGCAGCCCTATCAAGGGGAGTTCTAACTATGGCTACACCTTC. Protein sequence: CASSPIKGSSNYGYTF.

The chain recombines TRBV6-5 with TRBJ1-5; D is perhaps TRBD1 (6 bases). Germline V gene lookup returns CDR1 MNHEY and CDR2 SVGAGI. The CDR3 totals 14 residues. V lost 0 bases to trimming and J lost 5 bases, with 8 bases between them. CDR3 sequence reads: CASSYSPGDQPQHF. CDR3 nucleotide sequence: TGTGCCAGCAGTTACTCCCCAGGGGATCAGCCCCAGCATTTT.

The V gene is TRBV3-1 (or the pseudogene TRBV3-2), the J gene TRBJ1-5; D is unresolved. Germline assignment: CDR1 LGHDT and CDR2 YNNKEL (reference sequence). The CDR3 is 12 amino acids. V was clipped by 3 bases and J by 7 bases, with 7 bases between them. The CDR3 spells CASSHPGQPQHF. The CDR3 bases are TGTGCCAGCAGCCATCCTGGCCAGCCCCAGCATTTT.

The rearrangement uses TRBV9 and TRBJ2-1; D unresolved. V shed 3 bases and J shed 0 bases, with 13 bases lying between them. This CDR3 comprises 16 residues. Germline assignment: CDR1 SGDLS and CDR2 YYNGEE. In DNA, the CDR3 is TGTGCCAGCAGCGAGCTGGGAACGAGCTCCTACAATGAGCAGTTCTTC. As protein: CASSELGTSSYNEQFF.

The chain is built from TRBV4-1 and TRBJ2-7; TRBD1 or TRBD2 may be the D gene (5 bases each). This CDR3 is 12 amino acids long. V was shortened by 1 base and J by 5 bases, with 6 bases between the two germline ends. The V gene's germline CDR1 is MGHRA and CDR2 YSYEKL. The CDR3 loop is CASSQVGDEQYF. The CDR3, as DNA: TGCGCCAGCAGCCAAGTGGGGGACGAGCAGTACTTC.

This rearrangement joins TRBV20-1 to TRBJ1-3, with D unresolved. Germline assignment: CDR1 DFQATT and CDR2 SNEGSKA (reference sequence). With 3 bases removed from V and 0 bases from J, the gap between germline ends came to 15 bases. The CDR3 loop spans 16 amino acids. CDR3 residues: CSASGRQLDSGNTIYF. The CDR3 bases are TGCAGTGCTAGTGGGCGGCAGTTAGACTCTGGAAACACCATATATTTT.

The chain employs TRBV11-2 and TRBJ2-7, with 9 bases identical to TRBD1. This CDR3 has 16 amino acids. Trimming removed 4 bases from V and 1 base from J; junction bases left unmatched: 8. Looked up from germline, CDR1 is SGHAT and CDR2 is FQNNGV. In DNA, the CDR3 is TGTGCCAGCAGCTCTTACGGGACAGGGTCTTCCTACGAGCAGTACTTC. Residues: CASSSYGTGSSYEQYF.

V gene TRBV9 combines with J gene TRBJ2-1; D is uncertain. CDR1 and CDR2 from the germline V gene are SGDLS and YYNGEE. Trimming left V 0 bases short and J 4 bases short, with 8 bases between. This CDR3 is built from 14 residues. The CDR3 protein is CASSVGSAYNEQFF. The DNA for the CDR3 is TGTGCCAGCAGCGTAGGCAGTGCATACAATGAGCAGTTCTTC.

The chain joins TRBV7-9 to TRBJ2-7, with TRBD1 matching 7 bases. The V and J ends lost 4 bases and 3 bases, in that order; junction bases with no gene match: 9. The CDR3 sequence is 15 residues long. Germline assignment: CDR1 SEHNR and CDR2 FQNEAQ (reference sequence). The DNA of the CDR3 is TGTGCCAGCAGCTCGGGACAATCAGGGGGCTACGAGCAGTACTTC. This translates into CASSSGQSGGYEQYF.